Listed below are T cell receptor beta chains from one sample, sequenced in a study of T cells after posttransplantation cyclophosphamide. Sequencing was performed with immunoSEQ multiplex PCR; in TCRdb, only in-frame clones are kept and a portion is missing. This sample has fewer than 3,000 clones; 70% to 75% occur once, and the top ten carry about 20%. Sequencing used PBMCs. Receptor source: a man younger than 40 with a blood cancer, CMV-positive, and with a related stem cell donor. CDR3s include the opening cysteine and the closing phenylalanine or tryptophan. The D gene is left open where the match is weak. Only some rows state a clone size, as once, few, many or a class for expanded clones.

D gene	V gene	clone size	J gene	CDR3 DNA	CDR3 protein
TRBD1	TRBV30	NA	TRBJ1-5	TGTGCCTGGAGTTTCGGGACAGCCGGATTCCAGCCCCAGCATTTT	CAWSFGTAGFQPQHF
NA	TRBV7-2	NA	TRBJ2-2	TGTGCCAGCAGCTTCGGACTGGCCTACCACGGCACCGGGGAGCTGTTTTTT	CASSFGLAYHGTGELFF
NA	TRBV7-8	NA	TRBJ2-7	TGTGCCAGCAGCTTAATAGGCTCAGCGCCCGCCTACGAGCAGTACTTC	CASSLIGSAPAYEQYF
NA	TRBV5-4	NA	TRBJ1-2	TGTGCCGTACTCGTCGGGTATGGCTACACCTTC	CAVLVGYGYTF
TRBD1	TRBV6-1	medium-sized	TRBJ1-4	TGTGCCAGCAGTGGGGACAGGGTTATGGGGAGGGAACTGTTTTTT	CASSGDRVMGRELFF
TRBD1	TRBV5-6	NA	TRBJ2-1	TGTGCCAGCAGTCGTGGCCCGGGACAGGGGCTGTTCAATGAGCAGTTCTTC	CASSRGPGQGLFNEQFF
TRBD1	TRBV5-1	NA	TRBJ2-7	TGCGCCAGCAGCTGGGGACAGGGGTCGGGCGAGCAGTACTTC	CASSWGQGSGEQYF
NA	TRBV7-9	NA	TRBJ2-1	TGTGCCAGCAGCTTAGCCATCGGTTACAATGAGCAGTTCTTC	CASSLAIGYNEQFF
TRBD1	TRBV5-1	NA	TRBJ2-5	TGCGCCAGCATGTCGACAGGGTCAAGGGAGACCCAGTACTTC	CASMSTGSRETQYF
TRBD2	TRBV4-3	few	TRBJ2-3	TGCGCCAGCAGCCAAGATCGAAAGCGGGGGGCTAGCACAGATACGCAGTATTTT	CASSQDRKRGASTDTQYF
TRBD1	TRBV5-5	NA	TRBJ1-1	TGTGCCAGCAGCATGCGACAGGGTCGCACTGAAGCTTTCTTT	CASSMRQGRTEAFF
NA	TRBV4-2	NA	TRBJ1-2	TGTGCCAGCAGCCAAGCCATGATGGGGGCGGCTTATGGCTACACCTTC	CASSQAMMGAAYGYTF
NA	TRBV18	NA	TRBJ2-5	TGTGCCAGCTCACTCCCAGGGGCAGAGACCCAGTACTTC	CASSLPGAETQYF
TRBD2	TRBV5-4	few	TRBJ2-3	TGTGCCAGCAGCCGTCCTAGCGGGGGGGTGAGCACAGATACGCAGTATTTT	CASSRPSGGVSTDTQYF
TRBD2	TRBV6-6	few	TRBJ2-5	TGTGCCAGCAGTTACTTAGCGGGGGGGGTCCAAGAGACCCAGTACTTC	CASSYLAGGVQETQYF
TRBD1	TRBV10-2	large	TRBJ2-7	TGCGCCAGCAGGCCGGGACAGGGTGTGGGTGAGCAGTACTTC	CASRPGQGVGEQYF
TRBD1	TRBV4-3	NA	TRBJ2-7	TGCGCCAGCAGCCCGGGACAGGGGGCCTACGAGCAGTACTTC	CASSPGQGAYEQYF
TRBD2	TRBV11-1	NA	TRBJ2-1	TGTGCCAGCAGCTTAGCGATTGGACGACTAGCGGACAACAATGAGCAGTTCTTC	CASSLAIGRLADNNEQFF
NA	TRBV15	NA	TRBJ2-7	TGTGCCACCAGCAGAGGAGGACCGAAGCTAGCGTCCTACGAGCAGTACTTC	CATSRGGPKLASYEQYF
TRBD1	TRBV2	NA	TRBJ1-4	TGTGCCAGCAGTGACGGGCCAGGGGGCACTAATGAAAAACTGTTTTTT	CASSDGPGGTNEKLFF
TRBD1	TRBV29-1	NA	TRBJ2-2	TGCAGTATAATGGGACAGGGAAACACCGGGGAGCTGTTTTTT	CSIMGQGNTGELFF
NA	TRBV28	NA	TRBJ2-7	TGTGCCAGCAGTTCCAGAGGGGGGGGCGAGCAGTACTTC	CASSSRGGGEQYF
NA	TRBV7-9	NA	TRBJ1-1	TGTGCCAGCAGCTTAAATGAGAACTTTAACACTGAAGCTTTCTTT	CASSLNENFNTEAFF
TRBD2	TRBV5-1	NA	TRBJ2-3	TGCGCCAGTACCGGGGCGGGAGCTCCGTATACGCAGTATTTT	CASTGAGAPYTQYF
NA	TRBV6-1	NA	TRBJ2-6	TGTGCCAGCAGTGAATGGGGCCCTGGGGCCAACGTCCTGACTTTC	CASSEWGPGANVLTF
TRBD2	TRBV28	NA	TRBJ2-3	TGTGCCAGCAGTTTACTCCAGGAGGGAGGGGATACGCAGTATTTT	CASSLLQEGGDTQYF
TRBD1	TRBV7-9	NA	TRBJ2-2	TGTGCCAGCAGCCAAAGACAGGGGGCCGGGGAGCTGTTTTTT	CASSQRQGAGELFF
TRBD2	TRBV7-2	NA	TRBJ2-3	TGTGCCAGCAGCTCGAGGTCCGGGGACTACGATACGCAGTATTTT	CASSSRSGDYDTQYF
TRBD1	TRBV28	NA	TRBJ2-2	TGTGCCAGCAGACTGGACAGGGTTCACACCGGGGAGCTGTTTTTT	CASRLDRVHTGELFF
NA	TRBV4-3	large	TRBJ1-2	TGCGCCAGCAGCCAAGATAGAACAGGGCAGTATGGCTACACCTTC	CASSQDRTGQYGYTF
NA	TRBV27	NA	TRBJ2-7	TGTGCCAGCAGGGGGGGGGCCAGTTCCTACGAGCAGTACTTC	CASRGGASSYEQYF
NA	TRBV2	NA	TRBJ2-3	TGTGCCAGGCAAGGGCTCCGGGAGATCGCAGATACGCAGTATTTT	CARQGLREIADTQYF
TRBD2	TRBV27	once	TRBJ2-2	TGTGCCAGCAACACACTAGCGGGGGGCTCATTTAACACCGGGGAGCTGTTTTTT	CASNTLAGGSFNTGELFF
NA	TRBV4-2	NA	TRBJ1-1	TGTGCCAGCAGCCAAGACGGCACAGGCTACATGAACACTGAAGCTTTCTTT	CASSQDGTGYMNTEAFF
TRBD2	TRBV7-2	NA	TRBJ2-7	TGTGCCAGCAGCTCAGAAGGGGCGGGGGGGTCCCGGTACGAGCAGTACTTC	CASSSEGAGGSRYEQYF
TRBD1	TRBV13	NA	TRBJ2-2	TGTGCCAGCAGCCGACAGGGCACCGGGGAGCTGTTTTTT	CASSRQGTGELFF
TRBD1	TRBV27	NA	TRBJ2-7	TGTGCCAGCAGTTTGGGGACCGGGACAGGGTCCCACGAGCAGTACTTC	CASSLGTGTGSHEQYF
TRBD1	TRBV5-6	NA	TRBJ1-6	TGTGCCAGCAGGGACAGGGGTGCCGCGTCACCCCTCCACTTT	CASRDRGAASPLHF
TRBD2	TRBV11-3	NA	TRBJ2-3	TGTGCCAGCAGCCTCGGGAGCGGGGGCCTCACGGATACGCAGTATTTT	CASSLGSGGLTDTQYF
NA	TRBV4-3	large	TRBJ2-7	TGCGCCAGCAGCCAAGATTTTGCAGGGTTCTACGAGCAGTACTTC	CASSQDFAGFYEQYF
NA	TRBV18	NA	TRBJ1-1	TGTGCCAGCTGGCGGGGGGAAAACACTGAAGCTTTCTTT	CASWRGENTEAFF
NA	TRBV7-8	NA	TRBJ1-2	TGTGCCAGCAGCTTAGCGGCGGGTGGAGGGTTTCAGGGTGGCTACACCTTC	CASSLAAGGGFQGGYTF
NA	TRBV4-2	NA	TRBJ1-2	TGTGCCAGCAGCCAAGATGGTGCAACACCCTATGGCTACACCTTC	CASSQDGATPYGYTF
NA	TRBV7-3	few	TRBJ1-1	TGTGCCAGCAGCCTTTTTGAAGCTTTCTTT	CASSLFEAFF
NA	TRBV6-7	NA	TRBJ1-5	TGTGCCAGCAGTACAGGGAATAGAGAGCCCCAGCATTTT	CASSTGNREPQHF
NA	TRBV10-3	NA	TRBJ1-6	TGTGCCATCAGGAGCAGGAATTCACCCCTCCACTTT	CAIRSRNSPLHF